The 11 T cell receptor beta chains below were found in one sample sequenced in a study of PD-1 blockade in classical Hodgkin lymphoma. Documented time point: cycle 4 day 1 (C4D1), after five to seven weeks of nivolumab. Brentuximab vedotin exposure varied, and every patient relapsed after autologous stem cell transplantation. Magnetic negative selection was used to purify CD4+ T cells from thawed PBMCs. Sequencing was performed with immunoSEQ multiplex PCR; in TCRdb, only in-frame clones are kept and a portion is missing. The sample consists of some 30,000 clones, about 86% of them appearing once. This specimen was CD4+ T cells from blood, taken before the fourth cycle of nivolumab. The receptors were sampled from a human donor with classical Hodgkin lymphoma.

The chain uses TRBV4-3 and TRBJ2-2; D gene uncertain. In germline, CDR1 is LGHNA, CDR2 YSLEER. The V gene lost 5 bases and the J gene lost 7 bases, with 11 bases spanning the gap. The CDR3 runs 13 residues. The CDR3, as DNA: TGCGCCAGCAGCGACGTTACCCTCGGGGAGCTGTTTTTT. Residues: CASSDVTLGELFF.

The chain combines TRBV4-2 with TRBJ2-7, with 11 bases that match TRBD1. The J segment lost 2 bases and the V segment lost 6 bases, leaving 3 bases of the junction unmatched. From germline, CDR1 is LGHNA and CDR2 YNFKEQ. The CDR3 runs to 14 residues. The CDR3 nucleotides are TGTGCCAGCAGAAAGGGACAGGGGGCCTACGAGCAGTACTTC. Its protein is CASRKGQGAYEQYF.

This clone was counted a single time. The V and J genes are TRBV28 and TRBJ1-1, with 10 bases aligning to TRBD1. Germline CDR1 reads MDHEN; CDR2 reads SYDVKM. Unmatched junction bases numbered 13, after V lost 7 bases and J lost 5 bases. The CDR3 has 16 residues. DNA for the CDR3: TGTGCCAGCACTCGGCCAGGGACAGGGGATTTTACTGAAGCTTTCTTT. The encoded protein is CASTRPGTGDFTEAFF. Variable domain in full (rest from reference TRBV28 and TRBJ1-1): DVKVTQSSRYLVKRTGEKVFLECVQDMDHENMFWYRQDPGLGLRLIYFSYDVKMKEKGDIPEGYSVSREKKERFSLILESASTNQTSMYLCASTRPGTGDFTEAFFGQGTRLTVV.

The V and J genes are TRBV4-1 and TRBJ2-1, with 13 nucleotides matching TRBD2. This CDR3 has 15 residues. Germline values: CDR1 MGHRA, CDR2 YSYEKL. V dropped 4 bases and J dropped 9; count of bases not matched to a gene: 6. CDR3 sequence (DNA): TGCGCCAGCAGCCGCGGACTAGCGGGGGCCGGTGAGCAGTTCTTC. Translation gives CASSRGLAGAGEQFF.

The V gene is TRBV19, the J gene TRBJ1-2; D is perhaps TRBD1 (6 bases). V lost 4 bases to trimming and J lost 3 bases, with 21 bases between them. Germline V gene lookup returns CDR1 LNHDA and CDR2 SQIVND (reference sequence). The CDR3 length is 17 residues. CDR3 in amino acids: CASSRGPPGSIDYGYTF. CDR3 coding DNA: TGTGCCAGTAGTAGGGGGCCCCCAGGGTCAATTGACTATGGCTACACCTTC.

The chain carries TRBV19 and TRBJ2-2; 7 nucleotides align to TRBD2. Germline V gene lookup returns CDR1 LNHDA and CDR2 SQIVND (reference sequence). This CDR3 is 13 amino acids long. V shed 5 bases, J shed 6 bases, and the junction held 3 bases outside the gene matches. The CDR3 reads CASSGGGPGELFF. The CDR3 DNA follows: TGTGCCAGTAGTGGCGGGGGACCCGGGGAGCTGTTTTTT.

The V gene is TRBV19, the J gene TRBJ1-1; TRBD1 aligns across 7 bases. Trimming at V came to 4 bases and at J to 1 base, leaving 6 bases not matched to a gene. In germline, CDR1 is LNHDA, CDR2 SQIVND (reference sequence). CDR3 length: 15 amino acids. DNA for the CDR3: TGTGCCAGTAGTACTTGGCGGACAGGGAACACTGAAGCTTTCTTT. It encodes CASSTWRTGNTEAFF.

This clone has just a few counts. The rearrangement uses TRBV2 and TRBJ1-6; maybe TRBD1 (5 bases). The V end lost 4 bases, the J end lost 5 bases, and 15 bases lay between the germline ends. CDR3 length: 16 residues. Per germline, CDR1 SNHLY and CDR2 FYNNEI. CDR3 sequence reads: CASSVSGLLNNSPLHF. In DNA, the CDR3 is TGTGCCAGCAGTGTTTCGGGGCTGCTTAATAATTCACCCCTCCACTTT. Based on the CDR3 plus reference TRBV2 and TRBJ1-6, the full variable domain is EPEVTQTPSHQVTQMGQEVILRCVPISNHLYFYWYRQILGQKVEFLVSFYNNEISEKSEIFDDQFSVERPDGSNFTLKIRSTKLEDSAMYFCASSVSGLLNNSPLHFGNGTRLTVT.

This clone showed up just once. The rearrangement uses TRBV5-4 and TRBJ2-7; D is possibly TRBD2 (6 bases). Germline assignment: CDR1 SGHNT and CDR2 YYREEE (reference sequence). The CDR3 is 12 residues long. With 0 bases removed from V and 6 bases from J, the gap between germline ends came to 7 bases. The CDR3 reads CASSLGGVEQYF. The DNA of the CDR3 is TGTGCCAGCAGCTTGGGGGGGGTCGAGCAGTACTTC.

V and J are TRBV6-5 and TRBJ1-2; no clear D gene. The CDR3 is 14 residues long. Germline CDR1 and CDR2: MNHEY and SVGAGI. Trimming removed 2 bases from V and 2 bases from J, with 9 bases in between. The CDR3: CASSYKGRNYGYTF. DNA of the CDR3: TGTGCCAGCAGTTACAAAGGGCGGAACTATGGCTACACCTTC.

J is TRBJ2-5 and V is TRBV30; D may be TRBD1 (5 bases). Per the germline V gene, CDR1 is GTSNPN and CDR2 is SVGIG (reference sequence). Between the trimmed V and J ends, which lost 2 bases and 2 bases, there was a span of 9 bases. CDR3 length: 13 amino acids. The CDR3 DNA is TGTGCCTGGAGTCCAGACAGACAAGAGACCCAGTACTTC. This sequence encodes CAWSPDRQETQYF.